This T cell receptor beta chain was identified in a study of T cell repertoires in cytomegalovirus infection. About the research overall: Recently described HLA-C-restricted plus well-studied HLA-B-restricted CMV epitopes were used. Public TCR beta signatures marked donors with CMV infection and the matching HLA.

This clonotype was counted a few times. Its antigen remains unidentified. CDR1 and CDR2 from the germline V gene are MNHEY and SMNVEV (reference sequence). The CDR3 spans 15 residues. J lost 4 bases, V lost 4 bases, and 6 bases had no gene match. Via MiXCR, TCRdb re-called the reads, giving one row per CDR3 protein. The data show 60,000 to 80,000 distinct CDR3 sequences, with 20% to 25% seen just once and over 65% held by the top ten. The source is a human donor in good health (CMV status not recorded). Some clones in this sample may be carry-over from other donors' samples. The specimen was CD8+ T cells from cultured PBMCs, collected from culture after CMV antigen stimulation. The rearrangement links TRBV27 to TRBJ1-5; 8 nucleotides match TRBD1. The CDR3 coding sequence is TGTGCCAGCAGTTCTTTGGACAGGGAAAATCAGCCCCAGCATTTT. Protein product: CASSSLDRENQPQHF.